These 30 T cell receptor beta chains were all obtained from the same sample, sequenced in a study of PD-L1 blockade in urothelial cancer. Data came from immunoSEQ multiplex PCR; TCRdb stores just in-frame clones and leaves some out. Here the sample spans 75,000 to 95,000 clones, around nine tenths being singletons. Material: PBMCs, obtained around atezolizumab (anti-PD-L1) treatment. These receptors were taken from a man aged 55 to 70 with urothelial cancer.

The V and J genes are TRBV19 and TRBJ2-4; 7 bases fit TRBD1. CDR1 and CDR2 from the germline V gene are LNHDA and SQIVND (reference sequence). This CDR3 is built from 13 residues. Losses at the gene ends were 4 bases for V and 5 bases for J; bases not matched to a gene: 2. CDR3: CASSTTGENIQYF. Written as DNA, the CDR3 is TGTGCCAGTAGTACTACAGGGGAAAACATTCAGTACTTC.

The gene calls are TRBV5-1 and TRBJ1-4; tentative D call: TRBD1 (5 bases). The CDR3 loop spans 15 amino acids. Germline CDR1 reads SGHRS; CDR2 reads YFSETQ. V was shortened by 6 bases and J by 0 bases, with 12 bases between the two germline ends. The CDR3 DNA sequence: TGCGCCAGCACTCCTACAGGTGCAACTAATGAAAAACTGTTTTTT. Encoded protein: CASTPTGATNEKLFF. Supplemented by reference TRBV5-1 and TRBJ1-4, the full variable domain reads KAGVTQTPRYLIKTRGQQVTLSCSPISGHRSVSWYQQTPGQGLQFLFEYFSETQRNKGNFPGRFSGRQFSNSRSEMNVSTLELGDSALYLCASTPTGATNEKLFFGSGTQLSVL.

The chain uses TRBV14 and TRBJ2-7, with D perhaps matching TRBD2 (6 bases). CDR3 size: 15 residues. V gave up 4 bases and J gave up 2 bases, with 15 bases separating them. Germline V gene sequence: CDR1 SGHDN, CDR2 FVKESK. This chain's CDR3 is CASSPMGDSAYEQYF. The CDR3 bases are TGTGCCAGCAGCCCCATGGGGGACTCCGCCTACGAGCAGTACTTC.

The chain joins TRBV7-8 to TRBJ1-3; D perhaps matches TRBD1 (5 bases). Trimming pared 7 bases from V and 2 bases from J, leaving 12 bases between. Per germline, CDR1 SGHVS and CDR2 FQNEAQ. The CDR3 consists of 14 residues. CDR3 sequence (DNA): TGTGCCAGCAATGGGGGGGGTCCTGGAAACACCATATATTTT. This gives the protein CASNGGGPGNTIYF.

CDR3 DNA sequence: TGTGCCAGCAGTGCTAGCCCGAACACCGGGGAGCTGTTTTTT. This encodes CASSASPNTGELFF. The chain has TRBV6-1 and TRBJ2-2, with D possibly being TRBD2 (5 bases). Germline V gene sequence: CDR1 MNHNS, CDR2 SASEGT. The germline V and J ends were trimmed by 4 bases and 0 bases, with 6 bases remaining between them. The CDR3 length is 14 residues.

The chain joins TRBV5-5 to TRBJ2-1; maybe TRBD1 (6 bases). Germline CDR1 reads SGHKS; CDR2 reads YYEKEE (reference sequence). This CDR3 spans 15 amino acids. Trimming removed 2 bases from V and 5 bases from J, with 14 bases in between. CDR3 DNA: TGTGCCAGCAGCTTAACCGGGACAAAGGACAATGAGCAGTTCTTC. This codes for CASSLTGTKDNEQFF.

CDR3 DNA sequence: TGTGCCAGCAGCTCTGCGGCCGGGACTCTGTACAATGAGCAGTTCTTC. This sequence encodes CASSSAAGTLYNEQFF. This chain connects TRBV7-2 to TRBJ2-1; tentative D call: TRBD2 (6 bases). Germline-derived CDR1 and CDR2 are SGHTA and FQGNSA. V lost 4 bases to trimming and J lost 4 bases, with 17 bases between them. The CDR3 is 16 residues long.

The genes are TRBV4-1 and TRBJ2-5; 8 positions agree with TRBD1. J gave up 5 bases and V 1 base, and 6 bases lay outside the gene matches. CDR3 length equals 15 residues. In germline, CDR1 is MGHRA, CDR2 YSYEKL. CDR3: CASSQVMTGDETQYF. CDR3 bases: TGCGCCAGCAGCCAAGTTATGACAGGGGATGAGACCCAGTACTTC.

V is TRBV5-1 and J is TRBJ2-5, with 12 bases fitting TRBD2. CDR1 SGHRS and CDR2 YFSETQ come from the germline V gene. This CDR3 spans 16 amino acids. J lost 3 bases, V lost 5 bases, and 8 bases had no gene match. The CDR3 bases are TGCGCCAGCAGAGCCCTAGCGGGGGGGCTGAAAGAGACCCAGTACTTC. Its protein product is CASRALAGGLKETQYF.

The chain couples TRBV5-1 to TRBJ1-5; the D gene is possibly TRBD1 (6 bases). V shed 5 bases and J shed 2 bases, with 8 bases lying between them. Germline V gene sequence: CDR1 SGHRS, CDR2 YFSETQ. The CDR3 spans 13 residues. CDR3 region: CASREGGNQPQHF. The CDR3 bases are TGCGCCAGCAGAGAGGGGGGCAATCAGCCCCAGCATTTT.

The chain combines TRBV28 with TRBJ2-1, with D perhaps matching TRBD2 (5 bases). CDR3 length: 15 amino acids. V gave up 7 bases and J gave up 0 bases, with 13 bases separating them. Germline V gene data show CDR1 as MDHEN and CDR2 as SYDVKM. This CDR3 is CASMLAGVSYNEQFF. The CDR3 DNA reads TGTGCCAGCATGTTGGCGGGTGTCTCCTACAATGAGCAGTTCTTC.

The chain uses TRBV30 and TRBJ1-1; maybe TRBD1 (5 bases). Trimming stripped 3 bases from V and 4 bases from J, with 12 bases between. CDR3 length: 13 amino acids. Germline CDR1 GTSNPN, CDR2 SVGIG (reference sequence). This chain's CDR3 is CAWRRGGVTEAFF. The CDR3 coding sequence is TGTGCCTGGAGAAGGGGTGGGGTCACTGAAGCTTTCTTT.

CDR3 in DNA: TGTGCCAGCAGAGGGGACAGGGGGCGTTCGGAGACCCAGTACTTC. Its protein product is CASRGDRGRSETQYF. V is TRBV6-1 and J is TRBJ2-5, with 12 bases matching TRBD1. Losses at the gene ends were 6 bases for V and 5 bases for J; bases not matched to a gene: 7. The CDR3 sequence is 15 residues long. Germline V lookup: CDR1 MNHNS, CDR2 SASEGT.

This sequence joins TRBV29-1 and TRBJ2-5, with D possibly TRBD2 on 7 matching bases. The germline V and J ends were trimmed by 3 bases and 5 bases, with 13 bases remaining between them. From germline, CDR1 is SQVTM and CDR2 ANQGSEA. This CDR3 spans 13 amino acids. The CDR3 nucleotides are TGCAGCGTTGAGCGGGGGCGTTTGGAGACCCAGTACTTC. Translated: CSVERGRLETQYF.

This clone was seen a few times. The rearrangement joins TRBV19 to TRBJ1-6, with 9 nucleotides matching TRBD1. The CDR3 consists of 17 residues. Germline V gene lookup returns CDR1 LNHDA and CDR2 SQIVND (reference sequence). V gave up 6 bases and J gave up 0 bases; unmatched junction bases: 6. Here the CDR3 reads CASREDRGVSYNSPLHF. As DNA, the CDR3 is TGTGCCAGTAGGGAAGACAGGGGGGTCTCCTATAATTCACCCCTCCACTTT.

This clone has a handful of counts. The chain has TRBV28 and TRBJ1-2, with unresolved D. In germline, CDR1 is MDHEN, CDR2 SYDVKM. The V end was cut by 2 bases, the J end by 4 bases, with 5 bases between. The length of the CDR3 is 12 residues. The CDR3 loop is CASSLRSYGYTF. For the CDR3, the DNA is TGTGCCAGCAGTTTAAGGAGCTATGGCTACACCTTC.

This clone was counted once. The chain joins TRBV5-1 to TRBJ2-3; D remains ambiguous. This CDR3 has 12 residues. The germline V gene encodes CDR1 SGHRS and CDR2 YFSETQ. V lost 1 base and J lost 4, with 4 bases in between. The CDR3 DNA is TGCGCCAGCAGCTTGCTATCAGATACGCAGTATTTT. It codes for CASSLLSDTQYF. Based on the CDR3 plus reference TRBV5-1 and TRBJ2-3, the full variable domain is KAGVTQTPRYLIKTRGQQVTLSCSPISGHRSVSWYQQTPGQGLQFLFEYFSETQRNKGNFPGRFSGRQFSNSRSEMNVSTLELGDSALYLCASSLLSDTQYFGPGTRLTVL.

The chain joins TRBV6-5 to TRBJ1-3, with D possibly matching TRBD1 (5 bases). The CDR3 is made up of 15 amino acids. The germline V and J ends were trimmed by 6 bases and 2 bases, with 14 bases remaining between them. The germline CDR1 and CDR2 sequences are MNHEY and SVGAGI. This chain's CDR3 is CASSKPSRAGNTIYF. The CDR3 region has the DNA TGTGCCAGCAGCAAACCGAGCAGGGCTGGAAACACCATATATTTT.

This sequence joins TRBV2 and TRBJ2-1; D is perhaps TRBD2 (7 bases). This CDR3 spans 12 amino acids. Germline V gene data show CDR1 as SNHLY and CDR2 as FYNNEI. The germline V and J ends were trimmed by 10 bases and 10 bases, with 17 bases remaining between them. CDR3 sequence reads: CATHGGLEEQFF. The CDR3 bases are TGTGCCACGCACGGGGGGCTGGAGGAGCAGTTCTTC.

CDR3 protein: CASSSFTGGWVNTEAFF. CDR3 bases: TGTGCCAGCAGCTCATTTACAGGGGGCTGGGTGAACACTGAAGCTTTCTTT. V and J are TRBV7-2 and TRBJ1-1; 9 nucleotides align to TRBD1. Losses at the gene ends were 4 bases for V and 0 bases for J; bases not matched to a gene: 9. Germline-derived CDR1 and CDR2 are SGHTA and FQGNSA. CDR3 length equals 17 residues.

This chain joins TRBV6-7 and TRBJ1-5; TRBD1 might be the D (5 bases). TRBV6-7 is identified as an open reading frame with a role that is uncertain. The CDR3 spans 11 residues. V was cut by 11 bases and J by 6 bases, with 11 bases left in between. The CDR3 reads CAGGGTQPQHF. The CDR3 nucleotides read TGTGCCGGGGGAGGGACTCAGCCCCAGCATTTT.

This sequence joins TRBV5-1 and TRBJ2-1, with 16 bases matching TRBD2. CDR1 and CDR2 (germline): SGHRS, YFSETQ. The trim removed 3 bases at V and 8 bases at J, leaving 2 bases unmatched. The CDR3 runs to 15 residues. In DNA, the CDR3 is TGCGCCAGCAGCTCGGGACTAGCGGGAGGGTATGAGCAGTTCTTC. Protein: CASSSGLAGGYEQFF.

The chain is built from TRBV30 and TRBJ1-2, with D perhaps matching TRBD1 (6 bases). Trimming removed 5 bases from V and 2 bases from J, with 21 bases in between. The V gene's germline CDR1 is GTSNPN and CDR2 SVGIG (reference sequence). This CDR3 contains 16 residues. The CDR3 loop reads CAWGRGAQTTNYGYTF. In DNA, the CDR3 is TGTGCCTGGGGGCGGGGGGCCCAAACCACGAACTATGGCTACACCTTC. Complete variable domain (other parts from reference TRBV30 and TRBJ1-2): SQTIHQWPATLVQPVGSPLSLECTVEGTSNPNLYWYRQAAGRGLQLLFYSVGIGQISSEVPQNLSASRPQDRQFILSSKKLLLSDSGFYLCAWGRGAQTTNYGYTFGSGTRLTVV.

The rearrangement joins TRBV6-1 to TRBJ1-4; no reliable D call. Germline loops: CDR1 MNHNS, CDR2 SASEGT. The CDR3 length is 14 residues. V lost 2 bases and J lost 5, with 9 bases in between. CDR3 amino acids: CASSEPGLNEKLFF. For the CDR3, the DNA is TGTGCCAGCAGTGAACCAGGCTTGAATGAAAAACTGTTTTTT.

This clone was seen just once. The V call is TRBV6-4, the J call TRBJ2-2; 10 bases agree with TRBD1. This CDR3 comprises 14 residues. Germline CDR1 MRHNA, CDR2 SNTAGT. With V trimmed by 6 bases and J by 6 bases, 4 bases remained unmatched. CDR3 protein: CASSRTGGAGELFF. The CDR3 nucleotides are TGTGCCAGCAGCCGGACAGGGGGTGCCGGGGAGCTGTTTTTT.

This clone was seen just once. V usage is TRBV19 and J usage is TRBJ1-2; unclear D gene. With 3 bases removed from V and 5 bases from J, the gap between germline ends came to 10 bases. Germline V gene data show CDR1 as LNHDA and CDR2 as SQIVND (reference sequence). The CDR3 extends over 13 amino acids. The DNA for the CDR3 is TGTGCCAGTAGTATCCGGGAGCGATATGGCTACACCTTC. As protein: CASSIRERYGYTF.

This chain uses TRBV5-5 with TRBJ1-2, with TRBD1 matching 8 bases. The V segment lost 6 bases and the J segment 4 bases; nucleotides outside the gene matches: 5. Germline V gives CDR1 SGHKS, CDR2 YYEKEE (reference sequence). This CDR3 is built from 13 residues. For the CDR3, the DNA is TGTGCCAGCACCGGAGGGACAGGCTATGGCTACACCTTC. This translates into CASTGGTGYGYTF.

This clone was observed a few times. The V gene is TRBV28, the J gene TRBJ1-4; possibly TRBD1 for D (6 bases). V lost 5 bases, J lost 8 bases, and 27 bases lay in between. CDR1 MDHEN and CDR2 SYDVKM come from the germline V gene. The CDR3 covers 18 residues. The CDR3 loop is CASSPQENRADGVEKLFF. The CDR3, as DNA: TGTGCCAGCAGTCCCCAAGAAAACAGGGCTGATGGTGTGGAAAAACTGTTTTTT.

V is TRBV6-1 and J is TRBJ2-5; 7 bases line up with TRBD1. There are 14 residues in the CDR3. The V gene's germline CDR1 is MNHNS and CDR2 SASEGT. J gave up 3 bases and V 2 bases, and 3 bases lay outside the gene matches. The CDR3 reads CASSETGQKETQYF. In DNA form, the CDR3 reads TGTGCCAGCAGTGAAACGGGACAGAAAGAGACCCAGTACTTC.

The J gene is TRBJ2-6, the V gene TRBV7-6; a weak D match, TRBD2 (6 bases). The germline V gene has CDR1 SGHVS and CDR2 FNYEAQ. V was cut by 4 bases and J by 0 bases, with 10 bases left in between. The length of the CDR3 is 16 residues. CDR3 in amino acids: CASSSTGGSGANVLTF. DNA of the CDR3: TGTGCCAGCAGCTCTACCGGGGGCTCTGGGGCCAACGTCCTGACTTTC.